This T cell receptor (beta chain) was found in a study of CD8 T cells in ankylosing spondylitis. General observations from the study: Blood from ankylosing spondylitis patients appeared to carry a characteristic eight-variant TCR beta motif. Reactive arthritis synovial fluid and blood were previously reported to contain some motif variants. Disease-associated clones were reportedly significantly overrepresented in matched ankylosing spondylitis synovial fluid. Disease-associated clones were CD8+ and fairly uncommon in peripheral blood.

The V end lost 5 bases, the J end lost 4 bases, and 5 bases lay between the germline ends. Germline CDR1 reads KGHDR; CDR2 reads SFDVKD. The CDR3 consists of 12 residues. Comment on this clonotype: The antigen remains unidentified.

Libraries of TCR beta came from quantitative 5'-RACE with molecular barcodes. From the 5' RACE reads, TCRdb called clonotypes with MiXCR, one entry per CDR3 protein. Of over 400,000 distinct CDR3 sequences in the sample, 20% to 30% were seen once. This sequence originates from a male donor with ankylosing spondylitis. J is TRBJ1-5 and V is TRBV24-1; D gene uncertain. Sequenced sample: blood, either unsorted or a sorted T cell fraction (not recorded which). The CDR3 DNA follows: TGTGCCACCAGTGTAGGAAATCAGCCCCAGCATTTT. Translating it yields CATSVGNQPQHF.